This T cell receptor (beta chain) was observed in a study of blood T cell repertoires in COVID-19. Study-wide context: Sites across the United States, Italy and Spain contributed samples from acute and convalescent COVID-19. From T cells, B-cell-depleted T cells, or PBMCs came the material, which was cDNA or gDNA.

This clone came up a few times. Other DNA sequences of this sample code for an identical CDR3. Original processing notes: Researchers report that nucleated cell counts were estimated from reference gene primer amplification. TCRdb keeps only in-frame clones here, not all; method: immunoSEQ multiplex PCR. From that table come the V and J calls and clone size; the DNA was used to work out D and trimming. In the table there are more than 200,000 clones, approximately 79% of which are singletons. The CDR3 is 13 amino acids. V was clipped by 5 bases and J by 2 bases, with 9 bases between them. Germline CDR1 reads SGHVS; CDR2 reads FNYEAQ.

This chain connects TRBV7-6 to TRBJ1-2; a possible D gene is TRBD1 (6 bases). Sequences were obtained from peripheral blood. The TCR was taken from a woman aged 40 to 55 with active or convalescent COVID-19. The CDR3 DNA follows: TGTGCCAGCAGCCCCACAGGGAACTATGGCTACACCTTC. It is translated as CASSPTGNYGYTF.